The clone carrying this TCR beta chain was recorded a few times. This sample was included in a study of shared clonotypes between healthy human individuals. The germline V gene has CDR1 SGHRS and CDR2 YFSETQ. The V gene lost 0 bases and the J gene lost 13 bases, with 14 bases spanning the gap. This CDR3 comprises 13 residues. Each sample came from a Caucasian adult donor living in Nashville, Tennessee. What was sequenced on ten immunoSEQ deep assay plates was unsorted PBMC DNA. Using immunoSEQ multiplex PCR, the repertoire was profiled, and TCRdb retains in-frame clones only, with some absent. Of about 480,000 clones listed, 75% to 80% are singletons.

The receptor was isolated from a middle-aged woman in good health. Some clones in this sample may be carry-over from other donors' samples. Specimen: PBMCs. The chain employs TRBV5-1 and TRBJ2-1, with a possible D match to TRBD2 (6 bases). CDR3 DNA sequence: TGCGCCAGCAGCTTGGCGTTGGGGGACTCCCAGTTCTTC. This encodes CASSLALGDSQFF.